This TCR beta chain is drawn from a study of T cells after yellow fever vaccination. The germline gives CDR1 MNHEY, CDR2 SVGAGI. This CDR3 comprises 15 residues. V shed 2 bases and J 6 bases; nucleotides not matched to a gene: 6. One entry per CDR3 protein, called by TCRdb with MiXCR from the 5' RACE reads. Here the sample spans 150,000 to 200,000 distinct CDR3 sequences, approximately 11% being singletons. Material: CD8+ T cells sorted from PBMCs, obtained 15 days after the yellow fever booster vaccination. This clonotype was sampled from a man aged 18-30 years who received the YFV17D yellow fever vaccine. V gene TRBV6-5 combines with J gene TRBJ2-1; 8 bases are a match to TRBD2. This CDR3 reads CASSYTGGGPNEQFF. The DNA of the CDR3 is TGTGCCAGCAGTTACACCGGGGGGGGCCCCAATGAGCAGTTCTTC.